The subject of this entry is one T cell receptor beta chain. There are 15 residues in the CDR3. Germline V gene lookup returns CDR1 WNHNN and CDR2 SYGVQD (reference sequence). V lost 0 bases, J lost 7 bases, and 12 bases lay in between. The data were taken from a study of blood T cell repertoires in COVID-19. Turning to the study itself: Spain, Italy and the United States supplied samples that represented acute and convalescent COVID-19. In each case, the material was cDNA or gDNA derived from T cells, B-cell-depleted T cells, or PBMCs.

Authors' methods: Estimates of nucleated cell counts were drawn from the amplification of reference gene primers. Using immunoSEQ multiplex PCR, the repertoire was profiled, and TCRdb retains in-frame clones only, with some absent. Clone size and the V and J calls come from that table; the DNA yielded D and trimming. Found here are about 72,000 clones, 90% of them singletons; the top ten hold approximately 9.1%. The clonotype was recovered from a human donor in a cohort sampled during active COVID-19. The gene calls are TRBV10-1 and TRBJ2-2; possibly TRBD2 for D (7 bases). The source material was peripheral blood. CDR3 nucleotide sequence: TGCGCCAGCAGTGAGTCCTACAGGGAGGGCGGGGAGCTGTTTTTT. It encodes CASSESYREGGELFF.